This T cell receptor (beta chain) is from a study of T cells in Graves' hyperthyroidism and ophthalmopathy. Findings and caveats of the study: Blood held most thyroid clonotypes expanded above 0.001 frequency.

CDR3 length: 14 residues. In germline, CDR1 is SGHAT, CDR2 FQNNGV. J gave up 7 bases and V 4 bases, and 7 bases lay outside the gene matches. About this clonotype itself: The antigen is undetermined.

Amplified TCR beta CDR3 regions derived from RNA transcripts. TCR CDR3 underwent first-round RT-PCR with the HTBI primer set. One entry per CDR3 protein results from TCRdb running MiXCR on the multiplex PCR reads. The table records some 300,000 distinct CDR3 sequences, around a sixth of them present only once. Over 18 months, lack of ophthalmopathy progression marked Graves' hyperthyroidism as stable. Exclusion of patients followed from uncontrolled infection, other autoimmune disease, pregnancy or lactation. The authors obtained PBMCs from around 11 ml of fresh peripheral blood. The TCR sequence derives from a man aged 25-45 years with Graves' hyperthyroidism. The sequencing sample was made of blood. J is TRBJ1-2 and V is TRBV11-2; 9 bases line up with TRBD1. CDR3 residues: CASSSSQGARGYTF. The DNA of the CDR3 is TGTGCCAGCAGCTCCTCACAGGGGGCGCGTGGCTACACCTTC.